The clone carrying this T cell receptor beta chain was detected only a few times. This sample was included in a study of cytomegalovirus exposure and HLA in healthy donors. Germline V gene sequence: CDR1 LNHDA, CDR2 SQIVND (reference sequence). The length of the CDR3 is 15 residues. V lost 2 bases, J lost 5 bases, and 2 bases stayed unmatched. Primers for the PCR totalled 60 Vbeta and 13 Jbeta. Assay used: immunoSEQ multiplex PCR; TCRdb lists only in-frame clones, some missing. The sample contains 140,000 to 150,000 clones, 80% to 90% of which appear only once. Sequencing input: PBMCs. The source is a boy aged 2 to 10 in good health and CMV-seronegative. The chain combines TRBV19 with TRBJ2-1; TRBD1 matches 11 bases. The CDR3 loop is CASSISGQGDNEQFF. In DNA form, the CDR3 reads TGTGCCAGTAGTATATCGGGACAGGGGGACAATGAGCAGTTCTTC.